Each of the 15 T cell receptor beta chains below was sequenced from the same sample in a study of blood T cells in healthy people across ages. The authors ran a second PCR of 7 to 11 cycles using a sample-barcoded 5' primer and a J-beta primer mix. TCRdb independently ran MiXCR on the 5' RACE reads; one entry per CDR3 protein. The table shows about 970,000 distinct CDR3 sequences, with 51% occurring only once. The material sequenced was blood. These receptors were taken from a woman aged 60-75 years in good health.

The CDR3 loop is CASSLEGPRGVGAQHF. CDR3 bases: TGTGCCAGCAGCTTAGAGGGACCCAGGGGGGTTGGGGCCCAGCATTTT. J is TRBJ1-5 and V is TRBV7-2, with 7 bases aligning to TRBD1. In germline, CDR1 is SGHTA, CDR2 FQGNSA. The CDR3 runs to 16 residues. After removal of 1 base from V and 11 bases from J, the junction contained 14 bases not matched to a gene.

The chain has TRBV13 and TRBJ2-7, with 11 bases identical to TRBD2. The junction had 3 bases not matched to a gene; V was cut back by 3 bases and J by 2 bases. Germline CDR1 and CDR2: PRHDT and FYEKMQ (reference sequence). There are 15 residues in the CDR3. For the CDR3, the DNA is TGTGCCAGCAGCTTTAGCGGGAGGGCCCCCTACGAGCAGTACTTC. Translated: CASSFSGRAPYEQYF.

About this clonotype itself: One junction end does not reproduce the germline sequence, and a read error may be involved. The V call is TRBV29-1, the J call TRBJ2-1; a possible D gene is TRBD2 (5 bases). The CDR3 spans 12 residues. CDR1 and CDR2 from the germline V gene are SQVTM and ANQGSEA. CDR3 protein: CSAERRADEQFF. DNA for the CDR3: TGCAGCGCTGAACGGCGGGCGGATGAGCAGTTCTTC.

The V call is TRBV7-9, the J call TRBJ2-7; 7 bases are shared with TRBD1. V dropped 2 bases and J dropped 3; count of bases not matched to a gene: 4. This CDR3 has 14 amino acids. The germline gives CDR1 SEHNR, CDR2 FQNEAQ (reference sequence). The CDR3, as DNA: TGTGCCAGCAGCTTATCCACAGGGGTCTACGAGCAGTACTTC. This gives the protein CASSLSTGVYEQYF.

This clonotype was counted a few times. V is TRBV18 and J is TRBJ2-3, with TRBD1 identical over 8 bases. The CDR3 spans 15 residues. Looked up from germline, CDR1 is KGHSH and CDR2 is LQKENI. J was trimmed by 0 bases and V by 5 bases; bases with no gene match: 4. The CDR3 loop reads CASSATGASTDTQYF. The CDR3 DNA sequence: TGTGCCAGCTCAGCGACAGGGGCCAGCACAGATACGCAGTATTTT.

This clonotype was seen only a few times. This rearrangement joins TRBV5-1 to TRBJ2-3, with TRBD2 matching over 9 bases. This CDR3 contains 15 residues. V shed 4 bases, J shed 6 bases, and the junction held 9 bases outside the gene matches. Germline V gene lookup returns CDR1 SGHRS and CDR2 YFSETQ. CDR3 nucleotides: TGCGCCAGCAGCCTCTTGGGACTAGCATTGGATACGCAGTATTTT. Amino acids: CASSLLGLALDTQYF. The variable domain in full, completed from reference TRBV5-1 and TRBJ2-3, reads KAGVTQTPRYLIKTRGQQVTLSCSPISGHRSVSWYQQTPGQGLQFLFEYFSETQRNKGNFPGRFSGRQFSNSRSEMNVSTLELGDSALYLCASSLLGLALDTQYFGPGTRLTVL.

This chain links TRBV5-1 with TRBJ2-1; tentatively, D is TRBD1 (5 bases). Trimming removed 2 bases at V and 7 bases at J, with 16 bases between. Per the germline V gene, CDR1 is SGHRS and CDR2 is YFSETQ. The CDR3 has 15 amino acids. Written as DNA, the CDR3 is TGCGCCAGCAGCTTTGAAGGGGTGAAATTGAATGAGCAGTTCTTC. This codes for CASSFEGVKLNEQFF.

The chain recombines TRBV30 with TRBJ2-4; the D is unclear. The J call may not be correct, given that the DNA end is closer to TRBJ2-7. Per germline, CDR1 GTSNPN and CDR2 SVGIG (reference sequence). CDR3 size: 11 residues. The CDR3 region has the DNA TGTGCCTGGAGTGCCGATTACGAGCAGTACTTC. It translates to CAWSADYEQYF.

This clonotype turned up a few times. CDR3 bases: TGTGCCAGCAGTTACTCGAAACTAAACCCTTACGAGCAGTACTTC. Protein: CASSYSKLNPYEQYF. This chain links TRBV6-5 with TRBJ2-7; no reliable D call. The CDR3 consists of 15 residues. Germline assignment: CDR1 MNHEY and CDR2 SVGAGI. V was pared by 0 bases and J by 4 bases, with 13 bases between.

The CDR3 is CASSFFIRRQAFF. The CDR3 nucleotides are TGTGCCAGCAGCTTTTTTATCAGGCGCCAAGCTTTCTTT. This chain links TRBV5-6 with TRBJ1-1; D gene uncertain. The germline CDR1 and CDR2 sequences are SGHDT and YYEEEE. CDR3 length equals 13 residues. Trimming left V 2 bases short and J 9 bases short, with 14 bases between.

The chain links TRBV3-1 to TRBJ2-2; D is unclear. V was shortened by 1 base and J by 9 bases, with 12 bases between the two germline ends. The CDR3 is 14 amino acids. From germline, CDR1 is LGHDT and CDR2 YNNKEL (reference sequence). CDR3 DNA: TGTGCCAGCAGCCAAGGATACTATCGTCGGGAGCTGTTTTTT. Protein sequence: CASSQGYYRRELFF.

This sequence joins TRBV20-1 and TRBJ2-6, with D unclear. In germline, CDR1 is DFQATT, CDR2 SNEGSKA (reference sequence). The CDR3 is 15 residues long. Between the trimmed V and J ends, which lost 2 bases and 2 bases, there was a span of 10 bases. The CDR3 sequence: CSARNSVTGANVLTF. The CDR3 nucleotides read TGCAGTGCTAGAAATTCAGTTACTGGGGCCAACGTCCTGACTTTC.

This chain joins TRBV20-1 and TRBJ2-7, with a weak D call TRBD1 (6 bases). The CDR3 spans 14 residues. Germline CDR1 and CDR2: DFQATT and SNEGSKA (reference sequence). Trimming shortened V by 2 bases and J by 5 bases, and 16 bases separated the two germline ends. The DNA of the CDR3 is TGCAGTGCTAGAAGGGGACATTCTTTTGACGAGCAGTACTTC. This codes for CSARRGHSFDEQYF.

CDR3 sequence reads: CAISEFPGANTGELFF. In nucleotides, the CDR3 is TGTGCCATCAGTGAATTCCCGGGGGCGAACACCGGGGAGCTGTTTTTT. The V and J genes are TRBV10-3 and TRBJ2-2; TRBD2 might be the D (6 bases). Trimming shortened V by 3 bases and J by 0 bases, and 11 bases separated the two germline ends. CDR1 is ENHRY, CDR2 SYGVKD, per germline. The CDR3 spans 16 residues.

This rearrangement joins TRBV18 to TRBJ2-3; D not resolved. V dropped 3 bases and J dropped 4 bases, with 11 bases sitting between them. Germline V CDR1 and CDR2: KGHSH, LQKENI. This CDR3 comprises 14 residues. The CDR3 is CASSPRTKADTQYF. The CDR3 DNA follows: TGTGCCAGCTCACCGAGGACGAAGGCAGATACGCAGTATTTT. The variable domain in full, completed from reference TRBV18 and TRBJ2-3, reads NAGVMQNPRHLVRRRGQEARLRCSPMKGHSHVYWYRQLPEEGLKFMVYLQKENIIDESGMPKERFSAEFPKEGPSILRIQQVVRGDSAAYFCASSPRTKADTQYFGPGTRLTVL.